The clone carrying this TCR beta chain was picked up one time. Its antigen is not known. Other DNA sequences in the same sample also yield this CDR3. These data are taken from a study of shared clonotypes between healthy human individuals. Broader study findings: Clonotype sharing among donors was thought likely to change with sequencing depth.

The CDR3 is 13 amino acids. V shed 0 bases and J shed 3 bases, with 9 bases lying between them. Germline values: CDR1 GTSNPN, CDR2 SVGIG (reference sequence). Data came from immunoSEQ multiplex PCR; TCRdb stores just in-frame clones and leaves some out. The sample has a few million clones, 80% to 95% seen once. The naive CD8 subset, CD45RO-negative cells positively selected for CCR7, excluded terminally differentiated effector memory CD45RA+ cells. The J gene is TRBJ2-7, the V gene TRBV30; tentatively, D is TRBD1 (6 bases). The sequenced material came from naive CD8+ T cells from PBMCs. The sequence came from a man between 18 and 35 years old in good health. Some clones in this sample may be carry-over from other donors' samples. Here the CDR3 reads CAWSVGRGYEQYF. The CDR3 DNA is TGTGCCTGGAGTGTTGGCAGGGGCTACGAGCAGTACTTC.